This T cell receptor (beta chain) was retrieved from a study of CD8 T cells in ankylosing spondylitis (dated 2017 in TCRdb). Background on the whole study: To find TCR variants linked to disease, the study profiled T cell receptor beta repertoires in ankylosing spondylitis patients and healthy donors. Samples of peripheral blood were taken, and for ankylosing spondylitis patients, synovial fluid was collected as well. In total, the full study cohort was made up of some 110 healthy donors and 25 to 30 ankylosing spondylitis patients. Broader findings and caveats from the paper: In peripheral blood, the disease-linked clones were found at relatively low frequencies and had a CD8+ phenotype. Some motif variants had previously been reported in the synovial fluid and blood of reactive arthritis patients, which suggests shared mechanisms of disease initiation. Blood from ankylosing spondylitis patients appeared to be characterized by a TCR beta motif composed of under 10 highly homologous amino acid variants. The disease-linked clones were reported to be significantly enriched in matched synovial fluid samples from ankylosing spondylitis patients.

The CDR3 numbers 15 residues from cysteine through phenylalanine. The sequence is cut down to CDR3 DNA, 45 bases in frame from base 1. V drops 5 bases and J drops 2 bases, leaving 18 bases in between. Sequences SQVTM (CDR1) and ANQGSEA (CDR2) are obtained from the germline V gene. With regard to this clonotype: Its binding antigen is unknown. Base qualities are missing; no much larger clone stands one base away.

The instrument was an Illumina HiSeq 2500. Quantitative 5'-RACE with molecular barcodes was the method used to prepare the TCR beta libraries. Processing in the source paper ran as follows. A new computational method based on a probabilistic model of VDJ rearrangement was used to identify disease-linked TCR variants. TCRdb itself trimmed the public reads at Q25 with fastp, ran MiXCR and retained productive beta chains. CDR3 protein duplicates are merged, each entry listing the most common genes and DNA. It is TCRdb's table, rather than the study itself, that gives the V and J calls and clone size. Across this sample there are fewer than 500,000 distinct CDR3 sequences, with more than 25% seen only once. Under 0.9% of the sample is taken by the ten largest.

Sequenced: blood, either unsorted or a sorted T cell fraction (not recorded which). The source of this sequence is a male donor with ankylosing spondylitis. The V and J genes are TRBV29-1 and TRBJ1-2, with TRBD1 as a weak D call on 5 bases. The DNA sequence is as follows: TGCAGCGTTCGACTGGGGCGGGCCCCGAACTATGGCTACACCTTC. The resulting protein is CSVRLGRAPNYGYTF.